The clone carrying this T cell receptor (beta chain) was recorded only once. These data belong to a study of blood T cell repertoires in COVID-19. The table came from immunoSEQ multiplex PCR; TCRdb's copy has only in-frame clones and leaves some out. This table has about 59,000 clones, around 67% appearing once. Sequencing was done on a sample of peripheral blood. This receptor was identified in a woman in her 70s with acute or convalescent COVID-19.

CDR3 in amino acids: CASKNDRRNTGELFF. Here the CDR3 DNA reads TGTGCCAGCAAAAATGACAGAAGGAACACCGGGGAGCTGTTTTTT. V is TRBV6-5 and J is TRBJ2-2; tentative D call: TRBD1 (5 bases). V was trimmed by 7 bases and J by 1 base, leaving 13 bases between them. Germline V gene data show CDR1 as MNHEY and CDR2 as SVGAGI. This CDR3 spans 15 amino acids.